One sample yielded the 17 T cell receptor beta chains listed below, sequenced in a study of T cell repertoires in cytomegalovirus infection. TCRdb recomputed calls from the reads with MiXCR, one row per CDR3 protein. The table shows 750,000 to 900,000 distinct CDR3 sequences, with just under 30% occurring only once. Their specific antigens are unknown. Sequencing was performed on cultured CD8+ T cells from PBMCs, taken from culture after CMV antigen stimulation. These receptors were taken from a human donor in good health (CMV status not recorded). Some clones in this sample may be carry-over from other donors' samples.

This clonotype was found a few times. The chain employs TRBV7-9 and TRBJ2-3; TRBD2 matches at 8 bases. This CDR3 is 14 amino acids long. The V segment lost 6 bases and the J segment 3 bases; nucleotides outside the gene matches: 5. From germline, CDR1 is SEHNR and CDR2 FQNEAQ (reference sequence). CDR3 sequence: CASRGAGVTDTQYF. The CDR3 nucleotides are TGTGCCAGCAGAGGAGCGGGGGTTACAGATACGCAGTATTTT.

This clonotype has a count of ten or more. The CDR3 reads CASSPGRRQETQYF. The CDR3 region has the DNA TGTGCCAGCAGTCCCGGACGGCGGCAAGAGACCCAGTACTTC. This chain links TRBV28 with TRBJ2-5; unclear D gene. V lost 5 bases to trimming and J lost 2 bases, with 12 bases between them. Germline lookup yields CDR1 MDHEN and CDR2 SYDVKM. This CDR3 spans 14 amino acids.

This clonotype has just a few counts. This rearrangement joins TRBV14 to TRBJ2-1; D could derive from TRBD1 or TRBD2 (6 bases each). V lost 0 bases and J lost 3, with 18 bases in between. The CDR3 has 18 residues. Per germline, CDR1 SGHDN and CDR2 FVKESK. This chain's CDR3 is CASSQEMLGGTLYNEQFF. DNA for the CDR3: TGTGCCAGCAGCCAAGAGATGCTGGGGGGCACACTCTACAATGAGCAGTTCTTC.

This clonotype was recorded many times. The chain is built from TRBV28 and TRBJ2-1; 7 nucleotides line up with TRBD1. The CDR3 runs 19 residues. The trim removed 5 bases at V and 0 bases at J, leaving 16 bases unmatched. Germline lookup yields CDR1 MDHEN and CDR2 SYDVKM. CDR3 coding DNA: TGTGCCAGCAGTCGGGTTGACAGGGAATATGGGAGCTCCTACAATGAGCAGTTCTTC. Its protein product is CASSRVDREYGSSYNEQFF.

This clonotype was detected only a few times. V and J are TRBV4-1 and TRBJ1-5, with a tentative D call TRBD1 (6 bases). The CDR3 sequence is 13 residues long. Trimming pared 1 base from V and 7 bases from J, leaving 8 bases between. The germline CDR1 and CDR2 sequences are MGHRA and YSYEKL. The CDR3 DNA is TGCGCCAGCAGCCAAGGACAGGTCCAGCCCCAGCATTTT. This translates into CASSQGQVQPQHF.

This clonotype was picked up a small number of times. The V and J genes are TRBV9 and TRBJ2-5; TRBD1 aligns across 8 bases. Trimming cost V 3 bases and J 4 bases; bases outside gene matches: 5. The CDR3 runs to 14 residues. CDR1 and CDR2 (germline): SGDLS, YYNGEE. CDR3 amino acids: CASSATGTGETQYF. The DNA for the CDR3 is TGTGCCAGCAGCGCCACCGGGACAGGAGAGACCCAGTACTTC.

The chain carries TRBV20-1 and TRBJ1-6; 8 nucleotides agree with TRBD1. With V trimmed by 3 bases and J by 8 bases, 18 bases remained unmatched. The CDR3 is made up of 18 amino acids. Germline V gives CDR1 DFQATT, CDR2 SNEGSKA (reference sequence). CDR3 DNA sequence: TGCAGTGCTAGTCACGGACAGGGTTTCGGCGTAGGTGATTCACCCCTCCACTTT. Translated: CSASHGQGFGVGDSPLHF.

There are many counts of this clonotype. The chain has TRBV7-2 and TRBJ2-1; D is undetermined. The CDR3 extends over 15 amino acids. V was clipped by 1 base and J by 4 bases, with 11 bases between them. Germline CDR1 and CDR2: SGHTA and FQGNSA. In DNA form, the CDR3 reads TGTGCCAGCAGCTTAGGGATAGACCCTTACAATGAGCAGTTCTTC. Its translation: CASSLGIDPYNEQFF.

This clonotype was found a few times. The rearrangement links TRBV7-9 to TRBJ2-3; a possible D gene is TRBD2 (6 bases). The CDR3 totals 16 residues. V was trimmed by 5 bases and J by 2 bases, leaving 17 bases between them. The germline V gene encodes CDR1 SEHNR and CDR2 FQNEAQ (reference sequence). As DNA, the CDR3 is TGTGCCAGCAGCCCACCGGGACTCCGATCCACAGATACGCAGTATTTT. Its translation: CASSPPGLRSTDTQYF.

The chain carries TRBV23-1 and TRBJ2-7; TRBD2 matches 8 bases. TRBV23-1 is marked as an open reading frame, function uncertain. This CDR3 spans 17 amino acids. The junction had 14 bases not matched to a gene; V was cut back by 2 bases and J by 5 bases. CDR3: CASSQPSERGRLNEQYV. CDR3 nucleotides: TGCGCCAGCAGTCAACCCTCCGAGCGGGGGAGACTCAACGAGCAGTACGTC.

A few counts support this clonotype. This chain joins TRBV12-3 or TRBV12-4 and TRBJ1-2; the match to TRBD1 covers 8 bases. V lost 5 bases and J lost 13; bases outside the gene matches: 9. The length of the CDR3 is 12 residues. For the CDR3, the DNA is TGTGCCAGCAGTACGGGACAGGCGGGTCCCACCTTC. Translating it yields CASSTGQAGPTF.

This clonotype came up many times. The chain recombines TRBV7-9 with TRBJ2-7; D is possibly TRBD2 (6 bases). CDR1 is SEHNR, CDR2 FQNEAQ, per germline (reference sequence). CDR3 length: 11 amino acids. The V end was cut by 6 bases, the J end by 7 bases, with 10 bases between. The CDR3 DNA sequence: TGTGCCAGCAGGTCGACTAGTGAGCAGTACTTC. It translates to CASRSTSEQYF.

The sample holds many counts of this clonotype. This chain's CDR3 is CASSFPGTGNTEAFF. The CDR3 DNA follows: TGTGCCAGTAGTTTTCCCGGGACAGGGAACACTGAAGCTTTCTTT. The V call is TRBV19, the J call TRBJ1-1, with 8 nucleotides matching TRBD1. V lost 5 bases and J lost 1; bases outside the gene matches: 6. The CDR3 covers 15 residues. Germline CDR1 LNHDA, CDR2 SQIVND (reference sequence). Drawing the rest from reference TRBV19 and TRBJ1-1, the complete variable domain is DGGITQSPKYLFRKEGQNVTLSCEQNLNHDAMYWYRQDPGQGLRLIYYSQIVNDFQKGDIAEGYSVSREKKESFPLTVTSAQKNPTAFYLCASSFPGTGNTEAFFGQGTRLTVV.

The rearrangement uses TRBV2 and TRBJ2-3; no definite D call. Germline-derived CDR1 and CDR2 are SNHLY and FYNNEI. The CDR3 is made up of 16 amino acids. The V end was cut by 6 bases, the J end by 2 bases, with 18 bases between. The CDR3 loop reads CASRTPQGAPTDTQYF. In DNA form, the CDR3 reads TGTGCCAGCAGAACCCCACAAGGAGCCCCCACAGATACGCAGTATTTT.

The CDR3 protein is CASSPPDRGYYEQYV. In DNA form, the CDR3 reads TGTGCCAGCAGCCCCCCGGACAGGGGGTACTACGAGCAGTACGTC. The V gene is TRBV7-9, the J gene TRBJ2-7, with TRBD1 identical over 10 bases. Per the germline V gene, CDR1 is SEHNR and CDR2 is FQNEAQ (reference sequence). The CDR3 sequence is 15 residues long. With 5 bases clipped from V and 3 bases from J, the junction kept 7 bases outside the gene matches.

The chain is built from TRBV10-3 and TRBJ2-6; D may be TRBD2 (7 bases). Deletions cut 7 bases from V and 4 bases from J, with 20 bases between. CDR3 length equals 17 residues. Germline loops: CDR1 ENHRY, CDR2 SYGVKD. CDR3: CAIKTGLSAGGANVLTF. Here the CDR3 DNA reads TGTGCCATCAAAACAGGGTTGTCAGCGGGAGGGGCCAACGTCCTGACTTTC.

This clonotype was detected a few times. The chain is built from TRBV6-5 and TRBJ2-5; no definite D call. The CDR3 length is 15 residues. Germline V gives CDR1 MNHEY, CDR2 SVGAGI. The V gene lost 0 bases and the J gene lost 2 bases, with 10 bases spanning the gap. This CDR3 reads CASSYSWSHQETQYF. The CDR3 region has the DNA TGTGCCAGCAGTTACTCTTGGAGCCATCAAGAGACCCAGTACTTC.